Below, 5 T cell receptor beta chains from the same sample are listed, as sequenced in a study of a mutant IDH1 vaccine in newly diagnosed glioma. Specified time point: week 5, during vaccination. Every vaccine dose comprised 300 ug of mutant IDH1 20-mer peptide plus topical imiquimod. For these receptors, no antigen is known. Some clones are missing from TCRdb's copy, which holds only in-frame ones; the method was immunoSEQ multiplex PCR. Altogether over 50,000 clones are present, around 89% being singletons, with the ten largest covering roughly 5%. The sequencing used PBMCs, collected from a glioma patient whose treatment included an IDH1 peptide vaccine. These receptors originate from a woman aged 40 to 49 with glioma.

This clone was seen a few times. The chain carries TRBV4-1 and TRBJ1-5; D possibly corresponds to TRBD1 (5 bases). Germline CDR1 is MGHRA and CDR2 is YSYEKL. V was trimmed by 2 bases and J by 6 bases, leaving 17 bases between them. The CDR3 contains 16 residues. The chain's CDR3 is CASSQQGLSSSQPQHF. In nucleotides, the CDR3 is TGCGCCAGCAGCCAACAGGGACTGTCTTCTAGTCAGCCCCAGCATTTT.

The J gene is TRBJ1-2, the V gene TRBV7-9, with a possible D match to TRBD1 (5 bases). Germline CDR1 is SEHNR and CDR2 is FQNEAQ (reference sequence). The CDR3 has 13 residues. Between the trimmed V and J ends, which lost 5 bases and 9 bases, there was a span of 16 bases. CDR3 region: CASSPRGEPSYTF. The CDR3 nucleotides read TGTGCCAGCAGCCCACGGGGGGAGCCTAGCTACACCTTC.

The chain's CDR3 is CSVARTGVGTEAFF. The CDR3 DNA reads TGCAGCGTTGCCCGGACAGGCGTAGGCACTGAAGCTTTCTTT. The chain combines TRBV29-1 with TRBJ1-1, with 7 bases matching TRBD1. Per the germline V gene, CDR1 is SQVTM and CDR2 is ANQGSEA. The CDR3 is made up of 14 amino acids. V lost 4 bases, J lost 4 bases, and 9 bases stayed unmatched.

This clone was seen a single time. This chain joins TRBV5-1 and TRBJ1-3; 12 positions agree with TRBD1. Germline V gene data show CDR1 as SGHRS and CDR2 as YFSETQ. The trim removed 4 bases at V and 0 bases at J, leaving 8 bases unmatched. The length of the CDR3 is 18 residues. The CDR3 sequence is CASSTGQGALTSGNTIYF. The CDR3, as DNA: TGCGCCAGCAGCACGGGACAGGGGGCCCTCACCTCTGGAAACACCATATATTTT.

This clone is a singleton in its sample. The chain couples TRBV5-1 to TRBJ2-1, with D hard to call. The CDR3 is 14 amino acids. Germline CDR1 reads SGHRS; CDR2 reads YFSETQ. V lost 1 base and J 3 bases, leaving 8 bases between the germline ends. CDR3 residues: CASSLQQGYNEQFF. CDR3 sequence (DNA): TGCGCCAGCAGCTTGCAACAAGGCTACAATGAGCAGTTCTTC.